A selection of T cell receptor beta chains follows, all from one sample in a study of OX40 agonist ivuxolimab in advanced cancers. Assay: immunoSEQ multiplex PCR; the TCRdb copy retains only in-frame clones and omits some. The table records 99,000 or so clones, roughly 94% of them present only once. The source material was CD4+ or CD8+ T cells sorted from blood, sampled in a trial of the OX40 agonist ivuxolimab. These receptors came from an adult with an advanced solid tumor such as melanoma, head and neck, liver or kidney cancer. The CDR3 runs from the conserved cysteine through the conserved F or W. Each record gives: V gene, J gene, D gene, clone size, CDR3 protein, CDR3 DNA. A D gene is named only where the DNA matches it firmly. Not all rows give a size; the values are once, few, many and, for expanded clones, a class.

>TRBV4-2|TRBJ2-6|-|once
CASSPSFTGTGANVLTF
TGTGCCAGCAGCCCCAGTTTTACCGGGACCGGGGCCAACGTCCTGACTTTC
>TRBV9|TRBJ2-7|TRBD2|-
CASTLGRENYEQYF
TGTGCCAGCACCTTAGGGAGGGAGAACTACGAGCAGTACTTC
>TRBV2|TRBJ1-3|-|once
CASSVQGVSSGNTIYF
TGTGCCAGCAGTGTTCAGGGCGTTAGCTCTGGAAACACCATATATTTT
>TRBV11-2|TRBJ2-5|TRBD1|once
CASSSRTGYRETQYF
TGTGCCAGCAGCTCCCGGACAGGGTATAGGGAGACCCAGTACTTC
>TRBV27|TRBJ2-7|TRBD2|-
CASSLSSGGYEQYF
TGTGCCAGCAGTTTAAGTAGCGGGGGGTATGAGCAGTACTTC
>TRBV4-1|TRBJ2-3|TRBD2|-
CASSQGNSGMTDTQYF
TGCGCCAGCAGCCAAGGGAATAGCGGGATGACAGATACGCAGTATTTT
>TRBV6-1|TRBJ1-1|-|-
CASKTAMNTEAFF
TGTGCCAGCAAAACAGCCATGAACACTGAAGCTTTCTTT
>TRBV5-4|TRBJ1-4|-|-
CASSSGPPSANEKLFF
TGTGCCAGCAGCTCCGGACCACCATCGGCTAATGAAAAACTGTTTTTT
>TRBV6-6|TRBJ1-4|-|-
CASSPERRPFNEKLFF
TGTGCCAGCAGCCCAGAAAGGAGACCCTTTAATGAAAAACTGTTTTTT
>TRBV7-9|TRBJ2-3|-|-
CASSLGRSGDTQYF
TGTGCCAGCAGCCTTGGAAGGTCGGGAGATACGCAGTATTTT
>TRBV10-3|TRBJ2-2|-|-
CAISDSTINTGELFF
TGTGCCATCAGTGATAGTACGATCAACACCGGGGAGCTGTTTTTT
>TRBV18|TRBJ2-1|TRBD2|-
CASSPILAVDNEQFF
TGTGCCAGCTCACCAATACTAGCGGTCGACAATGAGCAGTTCTTC
>TRBV6-7|TRBJ2-3|-|-
CASRTPSRLSTDTQYF
TGTGCCAGCAGAACCCCCTCGAGGCTAAGCACAGATACGCAGTATTTT
>TRBV6-1|TRBJ1-4|-|-
CASRPRTAGNEKLFF
TGTGCCAGCAGACCAAGGACAGCTGGTAATGAAAAACTGTTTTTT
>TRBV18|TRBJ1-5|-|-
CASSPQGTDQPQHF
TGTGCCAGCTCACCTCAGGGAACCGATCAGCCCCAGCATTTT
>TRBV28|TRBJ1-3|TRBD1|-
CASSTPTGAGNTIYF
TGTGCCAGCAGTACACCTACAGGGGCTGGAAACACCATATATTTT
>TRBV5-1|TRBJ2-5|-|-
CASSILGLQETQYF
TGCGCCAGCAGCATACTGGGACTTCAAGAGACCCAGTACTTC
>TRBV19|TRBJ2-6|-|-
CATTDSSGANVLTF
TGTGCCACCACAGATAGCTCTGGGGCCAACGTCCTGACTTTC
>TRBV5-1|TRBJ2-3|-|-
CASSLGAETHTQYF
TGCGCCAGCAGCTTGGGTGCAGAAACGCATACGCAGTATTTT
>TRBV27|TRBJ1-6|-|-
CASRSRDTKNSPLHF
TGTGCCAGCAGGTCCCGGGACACCAAGAATTCACCCCTCCACTTT
>TRBV4-1|TRBJ1-1|TRBD1|once
CASSQVGQDGTEAFF
TGCGCCAGCAGCCAAGTGGGACAGGATGGGACTGAAGCTTTCTTT
>TRBV5-6|TRBJ2-3|-|-
CASSWDSTDTQYF
TGTGCCAGCAGTTGGGATAGCACAGATACGCAGTATTTT
>TRBV29-1|TRBJ2-1|-|-
CSVVLGFHEQFF
TGCAGCGTTGTGTTGGGGTTCCATGAGCAGTTCTTC
>TRBV7-9|TRBJ1-5|-|-
CASSLTANQPQHF
TGTGCCAGCAGCCTTACAGCAAATCAGCCCCAGCATTTT
>TRBV5-4|TRBJ1-5|-|-
CASSLGGVPNQPQHF
TGTGCCAGCAGCTTAGGAGGGGTCCCAAATCAGCCCCAGCATTTT
>TRBV19|TRBJ2-7|-|-
CASSSLGGGYEQYF
TGTGCCAGTAGTAGTCTGGGGGGCGGGTACGAGCAGTACTTC
>TRBV27|TRBJ2-1|TRBD1|once
CASSAPGQGIDEQFF
TGTGCCAGCAGTGCCCCGGGACAGGGTATTGATGAGCAGTTCTTC
>TRBV11-3|TRBJ2-1|TRBD2|-
CASSLGRREVPYNEQFF
TGTGCCAGCAGCTTAGGCAGGCGGGAGGTGCCCTACAATGAGCAGTTCTTC
>TRBV5-1|TRBJ2-7|-|-
CASTLRGGGPYEQYF
TGCGCCAGCACCTTGCGGGGAGGGGGGCCCTACGAGCAGTACTTC
>TRBV5-5|TRBJ2-1|TRBD2|-
CASSLADWSGRYNEQFF
TGTGCCAGCAGCTTGGCCGACTGGTCCGGGAGGTACAATGAGCAGTTCTTC
>TRBV27|TRBJ2-7|-|-
CAAGRDGRPYEQYF
TGTGCCGCGGGGAGAGACGGGAGACCCTACGAGCAGTACTTC
>TRBV28|TRBJ2-3|TRBD1|-
CASSPLGVQGVIWGTDTQYF
TGTGCCAGCAGCCCCTTAGGTGTCCAGGGGGTTATTTGGGGCACAGATACGCAGTATTTT
>TRBV19|TRBJ2-1|-|-
CASSIATFLYNEQFF
TGTGCCAGTAGTATTGCGACTTTCCTCTACAATGAGCAGTTCTTC
>TRBV18|TRBJ1-5|-|-
CASSPRSLGSDQPQHF
TGTGCCAGCTCACCACGAAGTCTGGGGAGCGATCAGCCCCAGCATTTT
>TRBV6-6|TRBJ1-3|-|-
CASSYAGTGNTIYF
TGTGCCAGCAGTTACGCGGGTACGGGAAACACCATATATTTT
>TRBV2|TRBJ2-6|-|-
CASSSRPPSGANVLTF
TGTGCCAGCAGCTCCAGACCCCCCTCTGGGGCCAACGTCCTGACTTTC
>TRBV19|TRBJ1-2|-|-
CASTASGQGGGRGYTF
TGTGCCAGTACCGCAAGCGGGCAGGGCGGAGGTCGTGGCTACACCTTC
>TRBV13|TRBJ1-5|-|-
CASTRGGGNQPQHF
TGTGCCAGCACCCGAGGGGGGGGCAATCAGCCCCAGCATTTT
>TRBV25-1|TRBJ1-3|-|-
CASSEMRSSGNTIYF
TGTGCCAGCAGTGAAATGAGGAGCTCTGGAAACACCATATATTTT
>TRBV7-2|TRBJ2-7|-|-
CASSFEWFGEEQYF
TGTGCCAGCAGCTTCGAATGGTTCGGGGAAGAGCAGTACTTC
>TRBV25-1|TRBJ2-2|-|-
CASSESGGSGELFF
TGTGCCAGCAGTGAATCCGGGGGATCCGGGGAGCTGTTTTTT
>TRBV4-1|TRBJ1-4|-|-
CASSQDGTRTGGKLFF
TGCGCCAGCAGCCAAGATGGAACGCGGACGGGTGGAAAACTGTTTTTT
>TRBV28|TRBJ1-4|-|-
CASHEAQRGKLFF
TGTGCCAGCCACGAGGCCCAGAGGGGAAAACTGTTTTTT
>TRBV15|TRBJ2-7|-|-
CATSTDSWGFYEQYF
TGTGCCACCAGTACAGACAGCTGGGGTTTCTACGAGCAGTACTTC
>TRBV9|TRBJ1-2|-|-
CASSVGAGNNYGYTF
TGTGCCAGCAGCGTAGGGGCAGGGAATAACTATGGCTACACCTTC
>TRBV27|TRBJ1-3|-|-
CASSLGGGKSGNTIYF
TGTGCCAGCAGTTTGGGGGGGGGCAAGTCTGGAAACACCATATATTTT
>TRBV10-3|TRBJ2-3|-|-
CAIGYTDTQYF
TGTGCCATCGGGTACACAGATACGCAGTATTTT
>TRBV7-2|TRBJ2-2|-|-
CASSLFGESVGAGELFF
TGTGCCAGCAGCTTATTTGGGGAATCAGTCGGAGCCGGGGAGCTGTTTTTT
>TRBV2|TRBJ2-7|-|-
CASKKTDQPYEQYF
TGTGCCAGCAAAAAGACAGATCAGCCTTACGAGCAGTACTTC
>TRBV6-5|TRBJ1-2|-|-
CASTRRGDPPYGYTF
TGTGCCAGCACTCGTCGGGGGGATCCCCCCTATGGCTACACCTTC
>TRBV2|TRBJ2-7|TRBD2|once
CASSEGRGGYEQYF
TGTGCCAGCAGTGAAGGACGCGGGGGGTACGAGCAGTACTTC
>TRBV9|TRBJ2-5|TRBD2|-
CASSVEAGGRETQYF
TGTGCCAGCAGCGTAGAGGCGGGGGGCAGAGAGACCCAGTACTTC
>TRBV20-1|TRBJ1-1|-|once
CSARLNTEAFF
TGCAGTGCTAGGCTAAACACTGAAGCTTTCTTT